This T cell receptor (beta chain) appears in the sequencing data of a study of human T cells and chemical hapten exposure. Study-wide results and limits: Compared with pre-sensitization or healthy control sets, expanded TCRs clustered more. DPC sensitization left the count of TCRs above 1 in 1000 unchanged.

Indicated time point: pre-sensitization, week 0. Treatment indicated: therapeutic diphenylcyclopropenone sensitization with weekly scalp DPC. The donor pool consisted of alopecia patients aged 18 to 70 years, considered suitable for DPC. Turning to this clonotype: The antigen is unknown.

TCRdb reanalysed the RACE reads using MiXCR and keeps one entry per CDR3 protein. The table includes fewer than 70,000 distinct CDR3 sequences, 9.5% to 13% detected once. With 5 bases clipped from V and 5 bases from J, the junction kept 7 bases outside the gene matches. Germline loops: CDR1 SGHAT, CDR2 FQNNGV. The CDR3 has 14 residues. The rearrangement uses TRBV11-2 and TRBJ2-7, with 9 positions matching TRBD1. This receptor was taken from a woman aged 45 to 65 with alopecia areata. Some clones in this sample may be carry-over from other donors' samples. Sequencing used whole blood, obtained in connection with sensitization to the hapten diphenylcyclopropenone (DPC). CDR3 DNA sequence: TGTGCCAGCAGCCGCGGGACAGGGATCCACGAGCAGTACTTC. Protein product: CASSRGTGIHEQYF. The full variable domain, in which reference TRBV11-2 and TRBJ2-7 provide the parts outside the CDR3, is EAGVAQSPRYKIIEKRQSVAFWCNPISGHATLYWYQQILGQGPKLLIQFQNNGVVDDSQLPKDRFSAERLKGVDSTLKIQPAKLEDSAVYLCASSRGTGIHEQYFGPGTRLTVT.